The clone carrying this T cell receptor (beta chain) was recorded once. Its antigen is undetermined. Germline-derived CDR1 and CDR2 are SGHRS and YFSETQ. The CDR3 runs to 14 residues. The trim removed 4 bases at V and 3 bases at J, leaving 3 bases unmatched. Healthy people donating bone marrow made up the donors. This record belongs to a study of cytomegalovirus exposure and HLA in healthy donors. General study points: Some V segments, TRBV6-2 and TRBV6-3 among them, were indistinguishable and were therefore excluded.

Use of 60 Vbeta and 13 Jbeta primers characterized the PCR. Generated by immunoSEQ multiplex PCR, the TCRdb table keeps only in-frame clones and is missing some. Of roughly 130,000 clones in the sample, approximately 80% were seen once. This sequence originates from a male donor in good health and CMV-seropositive. The sequenced sample was PBMCs. J is TRBJ2-5 and V is TRBV5-1, with 10 bases that match TRBD1. The CDR3 here is CASSIGTGEETQYF. CDR3 bases: TGCGCCAGCAGCATTGGGACAGGGGAAGAGACCCAGTACTTC.